A single sample gave rise to the 8 T cell receptor beta chains below, sequenced in a study of T cells expressing NK-cell markers. TCRdb reanalyzed the 5' RACE reads and collapses them to one entry per CDR3 protein, without DNA. Found here are fewer than 550,000 distinct CDR3 sequences; the top ten clones hold around 1.4%. Specimen: blood T cells: a sorted CD56 or NKG2C T cell subset, CD4+ or CD8+ T cells, or bulk PBMC T cells (not recorded which). The receptors here all came from a woman aged 50 to 60 in good health.

The chain carries TRBV4-2 and TRBJ2-6. The CDR3 loop spans 15 amino acids. Germline-derived CDR1 and CDR2 are LGHNA and YNFKEQ. The CDR3 sequence: CASSQPGSGANVLTF.

CDR3 loop: CASSVKTENTGELFF. This chain links TRBV6-1 with TRBJ2-2; checking the TCRdb D call of TRBD1 is not possible without DNA. CDR1 and CDR2 (germline): MNHNS, SASEGT. This CDR3 region has 15 residues.

This chain's CDR3 is CASSLGGRSNEQFF. This chain links TRBV11-1 with TRBJ2-1; absent DNA, TCRdb's TRBD2 call cannot be checked. In germline, CDR1 is SGHAT, CDR2 FQDESV (reference sequence). CDR3 length: 14 amino acids.

The rearrangement joins TRBV3-1 to TRBJ2-1. The CDR3 extends over 15 amino acids. Germline V gene sequence: CDR1 LGHDT, CDR2 YNNKEL (reference sequence). The CDR3 here is CASSQVPKRINEQFF.

This chain connects TRBV19 to TRBJ1-6. The CDR3 covers 15 residues. CDR1 is LNHDA and CDR2 is SQIVND in the germline V gene (reference sequence). The CDR3 spells CASTPQGSYNSPLHF.

The V and J genes are TRBV7-9 and TRBJ1-1. The CDR3 consists of 17 residues. CDR1 SEHNR and CDR2 FQNEAQ come from the germline V gene (reference sequence). The CDR3: CASSLAIMGRSDTEAFF. Supplemented by reference TRBV7-9 and TRBJ1-1, the full variable domain reads DTGVSQNPRHKITKRGQNVTFRCDPISEHNRLYWYRQTLGQGPEFLTYFQNEAQLEKSRLLSDRFSAERPKGSFSTLEIQRTEQGDSAMYLCASSLAIMGRSDTEAFFGQGTRLTVV.

This chain uses TRBV7-8 with TRBJ2-1; TCRdb designates TRBD1, a call that cannot be tested without DNA. This CDR3 is built from 16 residues. The V gene's germline CDR1 is SGHVS and CDR2 FQNEAQ. The CDR3 region is CASSLARFPGGDEQFF.

This chain links TRBV2 with TRBJ2-2; the D gene TCRdb calls, TRBD1, cannot be checked with no DNA. Germline CDR1 is SNHLY and CDR2 is FYNNEI. The CDR3 extends over 16 amino acids. CDR3: CASSEAGGGQFRELFF.